These 29 T cell receptor beta chains originate from one sample sequenced in a study of T cells in localized non-small cell lung cancer. Clones were read by immunoSEQ multiplex PCR, and TCRdb kept only the in-frame ones, dropping some. The repertoire consists of about 48,000 clones, with roughly 80% occurring once and the leading ten covering 17%. The input for sequencing was peripheral blood, taken before any cancer treatment. The receptors stem from a man aged 35 to 69 with stage I squamous cell lung carcinoma.

The chain carries TRBV6-5 and TRBJ1-1, with D possibly TRBD1 on 5 matching bases. This CDR3 is built from 15 residues. In germline, CDR1 is MNHEY, CDR2 SVGAGI. V lost 0 bases and J 3 bases, leaving 11 bases between the germline ends. CDR3 loop: CASSYSIDSYTEAFF. In DNA, the CDR3 is TGTGCCAGCAGTTACTCGATCGACAGTTACACTGAAGCTTTCTTT.

In its sample, this clone was seen many times. The chain carries TRBV28 and TRBJ1-1; the D is unclear. The CDR3 length is 17 residues. Germline V CDR1 and CDR2: MDHEN, SYDVKM. V shed 5 bases and J shed 1 base, with 20 bases lying between them. CDR3 loop: CASSPPPQVGANTEAFF. The CDR3 region has the DNA TGTGCCAGCAGTCCCCCTCCGCAAGTCGGTGCGAACACTGAAGCTTTCTTT.

The J gene is TRBJ2-7, the V gene TRBV6-5; either TRBD1 or TRBD2 may supply D (5 bases each). The CDR3 has 15 amino acids. Germline V lookup: CDR1 MNHEY, CDR2 SVGAGI. The ends were cut back, 0 bases at V and 6 bases at J, with 15 bases in the middle. The CDR3 here is CASSYSTEGKGEQYF. CDR3 nucleotide sequence: TGTGCCAGCAGTTACTCGACTGAGGGGAAAGGCGAGCAGTACTTC.

CDR3 DNA: TGTGCCAGCAGCAAAACCCGACAGACAGTCCGCGGTGGCTACACCTTC. This codes for CASSKTRQTVRGGYTF. The chain uses TRBV21-1 and TRBJ1-2; the table's D call, TRBD1, has no DNA check behind it. TRBV21-1 is an annotated pseudogene. This CDR3 region has 16 residues.

This chain joins TRBV9 and TRBJ2-1, with D possibly TRBD1 on 6 matching bases. The CDR3 runs 14 residues. V was trimmed by 0 bases and J by 5 bases, leaving 9 bases between them. Looked up from germline, CDR1 is SGDLS and CDR2 is YYNGEE. CDR3 coding DNA: TGTGCCAGCAGCGTAGAAGGACAGAACAATGAGCAGTTCTTC. Translating gives CASSVEGQNNEQFF.

The table lists this clone with many counts. The chain combines TRBV7-9 with TRBJ1-2; D unclear. This CDR3 spans 13 amino acids. Germline-derived CDR1 and CDR2 are SEHNR and FQNEAQ (reference sequence). With 5 bases removed from V and 3 bases from J, the gap between germline ends came to 10 bases. The CDR3: CASSQRLYYGYTF. CDR3 DNA sequence: TGTGCCAGCAGCCAGAGGTTGTACTATGGCTACACCTTC. Combining the CDR3 with reference TRBV7-9 and TRBJ1-2 gives the whole variable domain DTGVSQNPRHKITKRGQNVTFRCDPISEHNRLYWYRQTLGQGPEFLTYFQNEAQLEKSRLLSDRFSAERPKGSFSTLEIQRTEQGDSAMYLCASSQRLYYGYTFGSGTRLTVV.

V and J are TRBV7-8 and TRBJ2-1; 10 bases are a match to TRBD2. Germline trimming cut 5 bases from V and 4 bases from J; bases unmatched to any gene: 5. The CDR3 covers 15 residues. Germline V gene sequence: CDR1 SGHVS, CDR2 FQNEAQ. Here the CDR3 DNA reads TGTGCCAGCAGCCAGAGCGGGGGGGGGTACAATGAGCAGTTCTTC. Its protein product is CASSQSGGGYNEQFF.

This clone was observed once. The chain couples TRBV7-2 to TRBJ2-1, with D unclear. The CDR3 has 12 residues. Germline lookup yields CDR1 SGHTA and CDR2 FQGNSA. V dropped 1 base and J dropped 6 bases, with 4 bases sitting between them. CDR3 coding DNA: TGTGCCAGCAGCTTAGGGTTCAATGAGCAGTTCTTC. This codes for CASSLGFNEQFF. Based on the CDR3 plus reference TRBV7-2 and TRBJ2-1, the full variable domain is GAGVSQSPSNKVTEKGKDVELRCDPISGHTALYWYRQSLGQGLEFLIYFQGNSAPDKSGLPSDRFSAERTGGSVSTLTIQRTQQEDSAVYLCASSLGFNEQFFGPGTRLTVL.

The rearrangement links TRBV19 to TRBJ1-5; D unclear. V lost 5 bases and J lost 6, with 11 bases in between. Per the germline V gene, CDR1 is LNHDA and CDR2 is SQIVND (reference sequence). There are 13 residues in the CDR3. For the CDR3, the DNA is TGTGCCAGTAGTGAGGGATTGGGTCAGCCCCAGCATTTT. Encoded protein: CASSEGLGQPQHF.

This clone turned up a few times. The gene calls are TRBV5-4 and TRBJ2-1; D is ambiguous. The CDR3 length is 15 residues. With 0 bases removed from V and 3 bases from J, the gap between germline ends came to 10 bases. Germline values: CDR1 SGHNT, CDR2 YYREEE (reference sequence). CDR3 DNA: TGTGCCAGCAGCTTGGAGCAGTTCAACTACAATGAGCAGTTCTTC. Translation: CASSLEQFNYNEQFF.

V gene TRBV19 combines with J gene TRBJ2-6, with D maybe TRBD2 (6 bases). The germline CDR1 and CDR2 sequences are LNHDA and SQIVND (reference sequence). V lost 6 bases to trimming and J lost 0 bases, with 6 bases between them. CDR3 length equals 14 residues. The CDR3 DNA sequence: TGTGCCAGTAGGGGACTCTCTGGGGCCAACGTCCTGACTTTC. This codes for CASRGLSGANVLTF.

V and J are TRBV2 and TRBJ1-6, with 8 positions matching TRBD1. V shed 7 bases, J shed 7 bases, and the junction held 3 bases outside the gene matches. The germline V gene encodes CDR1 SNHLY and CDR2 FYNNEI. The CDR3 is 13 residues long. This chain's CDR3 is CASMDRDNSPLHF. CDR3 DNA: TGTGCCAGCATGGACAGGGACAATTCACCCCTCCACTTT.

This rearrangement joins TRBV6-4 to TRBJ2-2; TRBD1 or TRBD2 may be the D gene (5 bases each). The germline V gene encodes CDR1 MRHNA and CDR2 SNTAGT. There are 14 residues in the CDR3. Trimming left V 3 bases short and J 3 bases short, with 8 bases between. The CDR3 bases are TGTGCCAGCAGTGAGAGGGGTGACACCGGGGAGCTGTTTTTT. This encodes CASSERGDTGELFF.

The CDR3: CASSGVGQFYGYTF. The CDR3 DNA reads as TGTGCCAGCAGCGGGGTAGGACAGTTCTATGGCTACACCTTC. The chain links TRBV11-2 to TRBJ1-2; tentative D call: TRBD1 (6 bases). The V and J ends lost 5 bases and 4 bases respectively, with 14 bases between them. CDR1 is SGHAT and CDR2 is FQNNGV in the germline V gene. The CDR3 is made up of 14 amino acids.

There are a few counts of this clone. Additional DNA sequences in this sample encode the identical CDR3. The chain's CDR3 is CASSGGTGYNEQFF. Written as DNA, the CDR3 is TGCGCCAGCAGCGGCGGGACAGGGTACAATGAGCAGTTCTTC. The chain couples TRBV5-1 to TRBJ2-1, with 9 nucleotides matching TRBD1. The J segment lost 4 bases and the V segment lost 4 bases, leaving 3 bases of the junction unmatched. This CDR3 comprises 14 residues. The germline CDR1 and CDR2 sequences are SGHRS and YFSETQ.

CDR3 amino acids: CASSLGPNQPQHF. The CDR3, as DNA: TGTGCCAGCAGCTTAGGCCCCAATCAGCCCCAGCATTTT. This chain joins TRBV7-2 and TRBJ1-5; D gene unclear. Per the germline V gene, CDR1 is SGHTA and CDR2 is FQGNSA. Trimming shortened V by 1 base and J by 3 bases, and 4 bases separated the two germline ends. CDR3 length: 13 residues.

The chain carries TRBV25-1 and TRBJ2-5; a weak D match, TRBD1 (5 bases). Per the germline V gene, CDR1 is MGHDK and CDR2 is SYGVNS. The V gene lost 2 bases and the J gene lost 5 bases, with 12 bases spanning the gap. The CDR3 contains 14 residues. Written as DNA, the CDR3 is TGTGCCAGCAGTGAACAAGGGGCTTGGGAGACCCAGTACTTC. It encodes CASSEQGAWETQYF. The variable domain in full, completed from reference TRBV25-1 and TRBJ2-5, reads EADIYQTPRYLVIGTGKKITLECSQTMGHDKMYWYQQDPGMELHLIHYSYGVNSTEKGDLSSESTVSRIRTEHFPLTLESARPSHTSQYLCASSEQGAWETQYFGPGTRLLVL.

The chain is built from TRBV5-1 and TRBJ1-4; 9 nucleotides match TRBD1. The CDR3 sequence is 15 residues long. The V gene's germline CDR1 is SGHRS and CDR2 YFSETQ. Trimming cost V 3 bases and J 4 bases; bases outside gene matches: 4. In nucleotides, the CDR3 is TGCGCCAGCAGCTCACTGACAGGGGGTAATGAAAAACTGTTTTTT. This codes for CASSSLTGGNEKLFF.

This clone was detected once. The chain joins TRBV5-1 to TRBJ1-4; weak D call: TRBD1 (6 bases). CDR1 is SGHRS and CDR2 is YFSETQ in the germline V gene. V lost 2 bases and J lost 4, with 9 bases in between. The CDR3 spans 14 residues. The CDR3 region has the DNA TGCGCCAGCAGCTTACAACAGGGTAATGAAAAACTGTTTTTT. It codes for CASSLQQGNEKLFF. The variable domain in full, with the rest retrieved from reference TRBV5-1 and TRBJ1-4, is KAGVTQTPRYLIKTRGQQVTLSCSPISGHRSVSWYQQTPGQGLQFLFEYFSETQRNKGNFPGRFSGRQFSNSRSEMNVSTLELGDSALYLCASSLQQGNEKLFFGSGTQLSVL.

The J gene is TRBJ1-2, the V gene TRBV11-2, with D maybe TRBD1 (5 bases). V lost 4 bases and J 6 bases, leaving 15 bases between the germline ends. The length of the CDR3 is 14 residues. The germline V gene has CDR1 SGHAT and CDR2 FQNNGV. Written as DNA, the CDR3 is TGTGCCAGCAGCTCCTTGGAGGGGCGAGATGGCTACACCTTC. It codes for CASSSLEGRDGYTF.

This CDR3 is CASSKGLAGSYEQYF. CDR3 nucleotides: TGTGCCAGCAGCAAGGGACTAGCGGGGTCCTACGAGCAGTACTTC. This rearrangement joins TRBV7-2 to TRBJ2-7; 13 nucleotides line up with TRBD2. Unmatched junction bases numbered 2, after V lost 5 bases and J lost 1 base. CDR1 SGHTA and CDR2 FQGNSA come from the germline V gene. CDR3 length: 15 amino acids.

In its sample, this clone was seen a few times. The rearrangement links TRBV28 to TRBJ2-7; 7 bases fit TRBD2. The CDR3 has 15 residues. The V gene's germline CDR1 is MDHEN and CDR2 SYDVKM. The J segment lost 2 bases and the V segment lost 3 bases, leaving 7 bases of the junction unmatched. This chain's CDR3 is CASSFGVAGTYEQYF. The CDR3 DNA reads TGTGCCAGCAGTTTTGGGGTAGCGGGTACCTACGAGCAGTACTTC.

This sequence joins TRBV6-5 and TRBJ2-1; TRBD2 matches at 8 bases. The CDR3 spans 16 residues. The V segment lost 0 bases and the J segment 6 bases; nucleotides outside the gene matches: 7. Germline V CDR1 and CDR2: MNHEY, SVGAGI. CDR3 in amino acids: CASSYSSIGGANEQFF. The CDR3 DNA is TGTGCCAGCAGTTACTCGAGTATCGGGGGGGCCAATGAGCAGTTCTTC.

The chain carries TRBV4-3 and TRBJ1-1, with 7 nucleotides matching TRBD1. This CDR3 contains 14 residues. Germline values: CDR1 LGHNA, CDR2 YSLEER. V lost 4 bases, J lost 5 bases, and 7 bases stayed unmatched. CDR3 coding DNA: TGCGCCAGCAGCCCTGGGACAGTGGCGACTGAAGCTTTCTTT. Protein product: CASSPGTVATEAFF.

The chain employs TRBV6-5 and TRBJ1-2; 8 bases agree with TRBD1. The germline gives CDR1 MNHEY, CDR2 SVGAGI. The CDR3 has 13 residues. Trimming removed 6 bases from V and 4 bases from J; junction bases left unmatched: 4. CDR3 coding DNA: TGTGCCAGCAGCCGAGGACAGGGCTATGGCTACACCTTC. It specifies CASSRGQGYGYTF.

V and J are TRBV29-1 and TRBJ2-3, with a weak D call TRBD1 (6 bases). Germline values: CDR1 SQVTM, CDR2 ANQGSEA. V was pared by 7 bases and J by 0 bases, with 8 bases between. The CDR3 consists of 12 residues. The CDR3 spells CSAGASTDTQYF. The CDR3 nucleotides read TGCAGCGCAGGGGCGAGCACAGATACGCAGTATTTT.

The rearrangement links TRBV10-3 to TRBJ1-1, with TRBD1 as a possible D gene (5 bases). Germline V lookup: CDR1 ENHRY, CDR2 SYGVKD. Trimming removed 3 bases from V and 0 bases from J, with 14 bases in between. The CDR3 contains 16 residues. The CDR3 DNA reads TGTGCCATCAGTGATCCCTTAAAACAGGTGAACACTGAAGCTTTCTTT. Translated, it gives CAISDPLKQVNTEAFF.

This clone came up once. The rearrangement links TRBV7-3 to TRBJ2-2; tentatively, D is TRBD1 (6 bases). The CDR3 extends over 16 amino acids. Germline V gives CDR1 SGHTA, CDR2 FQGTGA. Deletions cut 0 bases from V and 4 bases from J, with 12 bases between. The CDR3 nucleotides are TGTGCCAGCAGCTTAACGTTAACAGGGCGCACCGGGGAGCTGTTTTTT. This encodes CASSLTLTGRTGELFF. The full variable domain, its missing parts supplied by reference TRBV7-3 and TRBJ2-2, is GAGVSQTPSNKVTEKGKYVELRCDPISGHTALYWYRQSLGQGPEFLIYFQGTGAADDSGLPNDRFFAVRPEGSVSTLKIQRTERGDSAVYLCASSLTLTGRTGELFFGEGSRLTVL.

The count of this clone is one. The chain uses TRBV11-3 and TRBJ2-1; 14 bases fit TRBD2. The CDR3 consists of 20 residues. In germline, CDR1 is SGHNT, CDR2 YENEEA. The V and J ends lost 0 bases and 1 base, in that order; junction bases with no gene match: 8. CDR3 sequence reads: CASSLEGSGLAGGSYNEQFF. The CDR3 DNA reads TGTGCCAGCAGCTTAGAAGGGAGTGGACTAGCGGGGGGATCCTACAATGAGCAGTTCTTC.